This record looks at one TCR beta chain sequence and its context. Clinical history as reported by participants underpinned cohort assignment. The CDR3 is 13 residues long. The entry originates in a study of blood T cell repertoires in COVID-19. Study-level background: Nucleic acid was either cDNA or gDNA, and it came from T cells, B-cell-depleted T cells, or PBMCs.

Clones were read by immunoSEQ multiplex PCR, and TCRdb kept only the in-frame ones, dropping some. The repertoire holds about 180,000 clones, approximately 80% seen once, with approximately 15% in the top ten. The sequencing input was PBMCs or T cells enriched from blood (not recorded which). This receptor was identified in a woman aged 45 to 65 who had recovered from COVID-19. This rearrangement joins TRBV21-1 to TRBJ1-1; the D call in the table, TRBD1, was not verified against the DNA. TRBV21-1 is a documented pseudogene. CDR3 protein: CASSKDTNTEAFF. Here the CDR3 DNA reads TGTGCCAGCAGCAAAGACACGAACACTGAAGCTTTCTTT.